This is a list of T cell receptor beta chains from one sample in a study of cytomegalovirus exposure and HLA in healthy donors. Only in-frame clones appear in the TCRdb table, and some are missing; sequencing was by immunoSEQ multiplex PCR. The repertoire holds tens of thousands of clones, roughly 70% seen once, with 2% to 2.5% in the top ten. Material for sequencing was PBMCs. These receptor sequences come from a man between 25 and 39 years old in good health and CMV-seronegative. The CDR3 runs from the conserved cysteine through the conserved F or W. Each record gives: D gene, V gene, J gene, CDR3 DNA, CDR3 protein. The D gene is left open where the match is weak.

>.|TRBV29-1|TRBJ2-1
TGCAGCGTGTCCCGGGACTCGGCTAACAATGAGCAGTTCTTC
CSVSRDSANNEQFF
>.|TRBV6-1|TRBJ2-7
TGTGCCAGCAGCGACACGGCTACCTACGAGCAGTACTTC
CASSDTATYEQYF
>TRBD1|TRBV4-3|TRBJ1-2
TGCGCCAGCAGCCCTCTGGGGGTACAGGGGAATGGCTACACCTTC
CASSPLGVQGNGYTF
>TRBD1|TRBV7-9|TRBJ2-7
TGTGCCAGCAGCGCCCGGGACAGGGGTATCGAGCAGTACTTC
CASSARDRGIEQYF
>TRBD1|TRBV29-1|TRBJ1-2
TGCAGCGTTGACGGGACAGGCGATCACTATGGCTACACCTTC
CSVDGTGDHYGYTF
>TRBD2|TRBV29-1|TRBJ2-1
TGCAGCGTTGAAATGGGAGCGGGGGCTGAGCAGTTCTTC
CSVEMGAGAEQFF
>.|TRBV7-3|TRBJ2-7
TGTGCCAGCAGCCCCCAAGGGGGAGAGCAGTACTTC
CASSPQGGEQYF
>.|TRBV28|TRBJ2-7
TGTGCCAGCAGTCTTAGACCTAGGGAGTACGAGCAGTACTTC
CASSLRPREYEQYF
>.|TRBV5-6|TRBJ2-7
TGTGCCAGCAGCTTGGAGGGGGGGACCTACGAGCAGTACTTC
CASSLEGGTYEQYF
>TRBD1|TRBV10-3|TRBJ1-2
TGTGCCATCAGTGAGGGACAGGGGAGCTATGGCTACACCTTC
CAISEGQGSYGYTF